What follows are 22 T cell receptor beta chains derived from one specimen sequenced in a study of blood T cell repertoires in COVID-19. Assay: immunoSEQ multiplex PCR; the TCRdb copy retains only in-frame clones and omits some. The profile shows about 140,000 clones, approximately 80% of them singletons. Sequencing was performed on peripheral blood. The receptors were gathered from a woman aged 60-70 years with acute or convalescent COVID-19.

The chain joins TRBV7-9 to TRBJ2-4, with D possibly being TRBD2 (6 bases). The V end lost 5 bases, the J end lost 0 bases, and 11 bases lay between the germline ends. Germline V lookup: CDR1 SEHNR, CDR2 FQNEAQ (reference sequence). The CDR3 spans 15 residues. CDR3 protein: CASSPGGLAKNIQYF. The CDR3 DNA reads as TGTGCCAGCAGCCCCGGAGGGTTAGCCAAAAACATTCAGTACTTC.

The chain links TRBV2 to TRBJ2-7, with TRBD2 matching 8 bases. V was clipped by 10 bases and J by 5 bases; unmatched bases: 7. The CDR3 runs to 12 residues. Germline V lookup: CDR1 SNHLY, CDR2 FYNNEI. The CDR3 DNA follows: TGTGCCACCCAGCGGGAGTGGCACGAGCAGTACTTC. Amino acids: CATQREWHEQYF. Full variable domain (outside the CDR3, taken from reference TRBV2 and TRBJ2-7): EPEVTQTPSHQVTQMGQEVILRCVPISNHLYFYWYRQILGQKVEFLVSFYNNEISEKSEIFDDQFSVERPDGSNFTLKIRSTKLEDSAMYFCATQREWHEQYFGPGTRLTVT.

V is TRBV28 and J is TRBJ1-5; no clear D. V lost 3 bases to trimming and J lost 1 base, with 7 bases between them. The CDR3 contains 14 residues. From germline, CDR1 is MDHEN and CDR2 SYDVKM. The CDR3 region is CASSFRPSNQPQHF. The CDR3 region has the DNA TGTGCCAGCAGTTTCCGTCCCAGCAATCAGCCCCAGCATTTT. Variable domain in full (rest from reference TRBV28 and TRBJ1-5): DVKVTQSSRYLVKRTGEKVFLECVQDMDHENMFWYRQDPGLGLRLIYFSYDVKMKEKGDIPEGYSVSREKKERFSLILESASTNQTSMYLCASSFRPSNQPQHFGDGTRLSIL.

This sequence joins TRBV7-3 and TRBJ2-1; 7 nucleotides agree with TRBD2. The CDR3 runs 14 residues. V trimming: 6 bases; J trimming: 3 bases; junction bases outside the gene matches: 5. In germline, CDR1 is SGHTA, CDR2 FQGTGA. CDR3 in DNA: TGTGCCAGCAGTGGCTCGGGGGGCTACAATGAGCAGTTCTTC. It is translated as CASSGSGGYNEQFF. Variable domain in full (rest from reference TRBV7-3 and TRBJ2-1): GAGVSQTPSNKVTEKGKYVELRCDPISGHTALYWYRQSLGQGPEFLIYFQGTGAADDSGLPNDRFFAVRPEGSVSTLKIQRTERGDSAVYLCASSGSGGYNEQFFGPGTRLTVL.

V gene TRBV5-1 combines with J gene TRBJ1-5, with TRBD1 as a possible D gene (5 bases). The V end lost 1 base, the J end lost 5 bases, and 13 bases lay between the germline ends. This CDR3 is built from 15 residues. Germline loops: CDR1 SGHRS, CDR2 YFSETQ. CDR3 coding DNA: TGCGCCAGCAGCTTGTTGGGCCAGGGTCATCAGCCCCAGCATTTT. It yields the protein CASSLLGQGHQPQHF. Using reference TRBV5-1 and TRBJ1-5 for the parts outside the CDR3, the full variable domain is KAGVTQTPRYLIKTRGQQVTLSCSPISGHRSVSWYQQTPGQGLQFLFEYFSETQRNKGNFPGRFSGRQFSNSRSEMNVSTLELGDSALYLCASSLLGQGHQPQHFGDGTRLSIL.

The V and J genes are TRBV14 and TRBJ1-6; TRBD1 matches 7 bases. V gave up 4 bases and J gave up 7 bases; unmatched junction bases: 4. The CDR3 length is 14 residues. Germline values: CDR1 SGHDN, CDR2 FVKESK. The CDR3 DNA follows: TGTGCCAGCAGCCTCGGGACAGACAATTCACCCCTCCACTTT. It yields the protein CASSLGTDNSPLHF.

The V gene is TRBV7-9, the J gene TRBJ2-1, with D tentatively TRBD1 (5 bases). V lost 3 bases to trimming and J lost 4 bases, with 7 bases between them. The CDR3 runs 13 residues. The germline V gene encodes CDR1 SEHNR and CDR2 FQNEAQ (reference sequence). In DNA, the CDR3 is TGTGCCAGCAGCTTCCCAGGGTACAATGAGCAGTTCTTC. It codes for CASSFPGYNEQFF.

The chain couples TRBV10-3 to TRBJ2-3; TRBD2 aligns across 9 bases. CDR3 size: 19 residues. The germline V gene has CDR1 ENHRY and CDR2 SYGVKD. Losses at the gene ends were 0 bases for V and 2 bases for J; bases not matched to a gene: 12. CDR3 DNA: TGTGCCATCAGTGAGTCGAAAGCCTGGCTAGCGGGGACCACAGATACGCAGTATTTT. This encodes CAISESKAWLAGTTDTQYF.

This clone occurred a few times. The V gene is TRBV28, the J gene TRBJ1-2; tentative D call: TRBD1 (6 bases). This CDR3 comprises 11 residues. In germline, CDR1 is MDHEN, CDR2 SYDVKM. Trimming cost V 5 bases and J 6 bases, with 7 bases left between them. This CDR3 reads CASSRTDGYTF. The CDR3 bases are TGTGCCAGCAGTAGGACAGATGGCTACACCTTC.

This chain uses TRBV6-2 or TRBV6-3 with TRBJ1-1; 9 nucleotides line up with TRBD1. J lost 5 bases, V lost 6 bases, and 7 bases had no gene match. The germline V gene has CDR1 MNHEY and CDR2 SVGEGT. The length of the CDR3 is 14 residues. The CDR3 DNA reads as TGTGCCAGCAGCCCCGACAGGGGGTGGACTGAAGCTTTCTTT. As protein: CASSPDRGWTEAFF.

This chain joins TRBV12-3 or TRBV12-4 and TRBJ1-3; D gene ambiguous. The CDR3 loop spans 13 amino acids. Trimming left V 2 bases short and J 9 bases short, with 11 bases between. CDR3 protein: CASSLLLGSTIYF. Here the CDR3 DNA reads TGTGCCAGCAGTTTACTTCTGGGCTCCACCATATATTTT.

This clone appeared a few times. CDR3: CASSRGGTTGELFF. As DNA, the CDR3 is TGTGCCAGCAGCCGGGGGGGAACCACCGGGGAGCTGTTTTTT. The V call is TRBV11-3, the J call TRBJ2-2, with 8 bases fitting TRBD2. V gave up 5 bases and J gave up 4 bases; unmatched junction bases: 3. Germline assignment: CDR1 SGHNT and CDR2 YENEEA. The CDR3 covers 14 residues.

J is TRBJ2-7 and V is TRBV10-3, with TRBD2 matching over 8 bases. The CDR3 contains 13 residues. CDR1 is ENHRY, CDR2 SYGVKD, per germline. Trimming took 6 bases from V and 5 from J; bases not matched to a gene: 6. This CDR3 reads CAISASGSNEQYF. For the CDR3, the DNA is TGTGCCATCAGCGCAAGCGGGAGTAACGAGCAGTACTTC.

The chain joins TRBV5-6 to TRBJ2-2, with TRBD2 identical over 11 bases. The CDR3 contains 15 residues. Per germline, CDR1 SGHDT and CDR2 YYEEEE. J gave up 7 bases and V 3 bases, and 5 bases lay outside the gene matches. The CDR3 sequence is CASSSLAGVYGELFF. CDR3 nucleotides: TGTGCCAGCAGCTCACTAGCGGGAGTCTACGGGGAGCTGTTTTTT.

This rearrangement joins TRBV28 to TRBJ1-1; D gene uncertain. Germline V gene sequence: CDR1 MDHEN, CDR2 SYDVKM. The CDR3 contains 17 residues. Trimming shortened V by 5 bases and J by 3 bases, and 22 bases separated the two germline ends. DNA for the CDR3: TGTGCCAGCAGTGTCCCCCTGCCCGGGATCCAGGACACTGAAGCTTTCTTT. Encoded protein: CASSVPLPGIQDTEAFF.

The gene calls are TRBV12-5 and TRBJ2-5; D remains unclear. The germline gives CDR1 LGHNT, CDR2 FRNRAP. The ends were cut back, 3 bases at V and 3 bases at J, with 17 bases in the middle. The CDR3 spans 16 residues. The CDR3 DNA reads TGTGCTAGTGGTTTCCCCCCGACTGAAATGGAAGAGACCCAGTACTTC. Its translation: CASGFPPTEMEETQYF.

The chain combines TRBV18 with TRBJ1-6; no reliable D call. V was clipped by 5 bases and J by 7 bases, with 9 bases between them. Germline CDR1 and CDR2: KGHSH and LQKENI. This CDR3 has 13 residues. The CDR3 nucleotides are TGTGCCAGCTCATCGGGGTCGAATTCACCCCTCCACTTT. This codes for CASSSGSNSPLHF.

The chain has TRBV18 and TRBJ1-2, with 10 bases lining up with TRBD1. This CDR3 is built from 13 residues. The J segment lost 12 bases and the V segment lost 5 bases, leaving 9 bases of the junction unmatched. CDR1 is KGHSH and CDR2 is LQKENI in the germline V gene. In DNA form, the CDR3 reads TGTGCCAGCTCAGCAGACAGGGGGCCGTCACACACCTTC. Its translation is CASSADRGPSHTF.

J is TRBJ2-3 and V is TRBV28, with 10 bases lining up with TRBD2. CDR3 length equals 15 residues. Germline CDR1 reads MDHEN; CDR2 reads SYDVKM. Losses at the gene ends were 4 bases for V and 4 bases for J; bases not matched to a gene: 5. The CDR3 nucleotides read TGTGCCAGCAGTTGGACTAGCGGTGGGCCAGATACGCAGTATTTT. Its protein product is CASSWTSGGPDTQYF.

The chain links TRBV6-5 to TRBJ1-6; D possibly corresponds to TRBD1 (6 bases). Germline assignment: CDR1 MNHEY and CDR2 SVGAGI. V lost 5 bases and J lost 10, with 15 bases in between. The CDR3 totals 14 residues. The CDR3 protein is CASSLQGRGSPLHF. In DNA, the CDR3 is TGTGCCAGCAGTCTACAGGGAAGGGGATCACCCCTCCACTTT.

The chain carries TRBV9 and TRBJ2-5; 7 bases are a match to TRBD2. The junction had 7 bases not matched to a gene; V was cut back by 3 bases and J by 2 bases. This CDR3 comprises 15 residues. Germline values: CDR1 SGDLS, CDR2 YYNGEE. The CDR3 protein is CASSEVAGRQETQYF. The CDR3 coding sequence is TGTGCCAGCAGCGAGGTAGCGGGCCGACAAGAGACCCAGTACTTC.

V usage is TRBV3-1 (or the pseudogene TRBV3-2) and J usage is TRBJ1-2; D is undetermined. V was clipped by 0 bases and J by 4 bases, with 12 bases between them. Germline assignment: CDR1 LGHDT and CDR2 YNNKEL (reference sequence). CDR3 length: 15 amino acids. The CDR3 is CASSQDFSPVYGYTF. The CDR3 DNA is TGTGCCAGCAGCCAAGATTTTTCCCCCGTCTATGGCTACACCTTC.